This T cell receptor (beta chain) derives from a study of OX40 agonist ivuxolimab in advanced cancers. Study at large: Participants averaged around 60 years of age (range roughly 23 to 79) and were approximately 81% male.

The investigators sampled blood at baseline, at cycle 4 day 1, and at cycle 7 day 1. This CDR3 spans 15 amino acids. Trimming stripped 10 bases from V and 4 bases from J, with 22 bases between. Germline V gene lookup returns CDR1 SGHRS and CDR2 YFSETQ. Libraries were prepared by immunoSEQ multiplex PCR; TCRdb keeps only in-frame clonotypes and omits some of them. The sample carries about 86,000 clones, around 85% recorded once. The sample in question was CD4+ or CD8+ T cells sorted from blood, obtained in a trial of the OX40 agonist ivuxolimab. V usage is TRBV5-1 and J usage is TRBJ2-3, with TRBD2 as a possible D gene (6 bases). This TCR came from an adult with an advanced solid tumor such as melanoma, head and neck, liver or kidney cancer. The CDR3 region has the DNA TGCGCCTCCCACCTTGGGGTAGCGGCCCCAGATACGCAGTATTTT. Residues: CASHLGVAAPDTQYF.